This TCR beta chain originates from a study of blood T cell repertoires in COVID-19. Study in general: Acute-phase and convalescent COVID-19 samples originated in the United States, Italy and Spain. PBMCs, B-cell-depleted T cells, or T cells were the source of the cDNA or gDNA that made up the material.

Repertoires were generated with immunoSEQ multiplex PCR, while TCRdb's copy carries only in-frame clones and drops some. The sample gives fewer than 250,000 clones, roughly nine tenths of which show up once; approximately 1.5% is in the top ten. The trim removed 8 bases at V and 1 base at J, leaving 12 bases unmatched. The germline V gene encodes CDR1 LNHDA and CDR2 SQIVND (reference sequence). The CDR3 has 16 amino acids. Material for sequencing was peripheral blood. The clonotype originates from a woman aged 55 to 70 who had recovered from COVID-19. The chain employs TRBV19 and TRBJ2-3; 7 nucleotides match TRBD1. The CDR3 here is CASLSLTGAGTDTQYF. DNA of the CDR3: TGTGCCAGTCTTTCTTTAACAGGGGCCGGCACAGATACGCAGTATTTT.